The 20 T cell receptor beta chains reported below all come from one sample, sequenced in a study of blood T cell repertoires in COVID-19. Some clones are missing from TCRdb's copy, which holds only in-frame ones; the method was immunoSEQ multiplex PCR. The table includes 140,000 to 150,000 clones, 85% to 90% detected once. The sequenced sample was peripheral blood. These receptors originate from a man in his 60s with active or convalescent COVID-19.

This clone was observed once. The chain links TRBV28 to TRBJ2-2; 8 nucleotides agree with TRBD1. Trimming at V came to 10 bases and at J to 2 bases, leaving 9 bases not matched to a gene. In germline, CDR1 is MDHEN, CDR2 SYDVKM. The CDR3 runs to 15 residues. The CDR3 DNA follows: TGTGCCACCACCTGGGGGACAGGTAACACCGGGGAGCTGTTTTTT. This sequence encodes CATTWGTGNTGELFF.

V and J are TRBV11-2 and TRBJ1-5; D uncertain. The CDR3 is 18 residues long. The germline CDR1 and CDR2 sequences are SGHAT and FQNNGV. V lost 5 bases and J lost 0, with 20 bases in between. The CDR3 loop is CASSPTGSGRNSNQPQHF. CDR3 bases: TGTGCCAGCAGCCCGACCGGGAGTGGGAGAAATAGCAATCAGCCCCAGCATTTT.

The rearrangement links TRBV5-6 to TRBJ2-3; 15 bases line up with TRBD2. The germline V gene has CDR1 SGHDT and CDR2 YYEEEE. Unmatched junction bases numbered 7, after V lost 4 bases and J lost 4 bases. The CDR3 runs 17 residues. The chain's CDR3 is CASSLDRTSGGADTQYF. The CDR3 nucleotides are TGTGCCAGCAGCCTCGACCGGACTAGCGGGGGGGCAGATACGCAGTATTTT. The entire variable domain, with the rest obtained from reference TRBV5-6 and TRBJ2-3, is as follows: DAGVTQSPTHLIKTRGQQVTLRCSPKSGHDTVSWYQQALGQGPQFIFQYYEEEERQRGNFPDRFSGHQFPNYSSELNVNALLLGDSALYLCASSLDRTSGGADTQYFGPGTRLTVL.

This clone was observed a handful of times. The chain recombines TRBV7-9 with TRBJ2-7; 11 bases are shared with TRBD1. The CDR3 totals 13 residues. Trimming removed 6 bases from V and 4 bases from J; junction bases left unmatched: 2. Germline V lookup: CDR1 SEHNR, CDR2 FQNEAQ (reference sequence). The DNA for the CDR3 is TGTGCCAGCAGAGGGACAGGGGGTTACGAGCAGTACTTC. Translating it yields CASRGTGGYEQYF.

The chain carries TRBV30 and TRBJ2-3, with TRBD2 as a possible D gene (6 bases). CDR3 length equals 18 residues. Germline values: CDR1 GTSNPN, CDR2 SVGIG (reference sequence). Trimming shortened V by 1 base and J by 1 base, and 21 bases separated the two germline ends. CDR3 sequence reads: CAWSGAGTGGSGTDTQYF. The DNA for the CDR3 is TGTGCCTGGAGTGGGGCGGGAACCGGAGGGAGTGGCACAGATACGCAGTATTTT.

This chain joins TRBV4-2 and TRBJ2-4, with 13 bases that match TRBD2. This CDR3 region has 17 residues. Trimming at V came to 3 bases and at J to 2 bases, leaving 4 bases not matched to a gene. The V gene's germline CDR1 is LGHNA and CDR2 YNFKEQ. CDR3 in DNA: TGTGCCAGCAGCCACCCCGGGACTAGCGGGACCAAAAACATTCAGTACTTC. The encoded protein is CASSHPGTSGTKNIQYF.

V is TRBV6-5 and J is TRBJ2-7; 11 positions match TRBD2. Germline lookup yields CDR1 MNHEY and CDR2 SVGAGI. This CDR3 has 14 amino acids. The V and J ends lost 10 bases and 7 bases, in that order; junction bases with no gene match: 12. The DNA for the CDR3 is TGTGCCATTGGGACTAGCGGAGGTCCAGCAGAGCAGTACTTC. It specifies CAIGTSGGPAEQYF.

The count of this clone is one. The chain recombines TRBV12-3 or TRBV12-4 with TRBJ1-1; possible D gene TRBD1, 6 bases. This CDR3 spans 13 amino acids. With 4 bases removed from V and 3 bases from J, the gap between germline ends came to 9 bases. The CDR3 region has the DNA TGTGCCAGCAGTTCAGGGGAAGACACTGAAGCTTTCTTT. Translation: CASSSGEDTEAFF.

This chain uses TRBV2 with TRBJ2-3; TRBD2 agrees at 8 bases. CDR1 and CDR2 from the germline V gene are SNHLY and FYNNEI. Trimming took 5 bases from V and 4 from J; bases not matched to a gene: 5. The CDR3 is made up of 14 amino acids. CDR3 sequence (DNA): TGTGCCAGCAGTCAAGGACTAGCCCCAGATACGCAGTATTTT. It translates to CASSQGLAPDTQYF. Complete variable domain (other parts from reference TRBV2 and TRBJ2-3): EPEVTQTPSHQVTQMGQEVILRCVPISNHLYFYWYRQILGQKVEFLVSFYNNEISEKSEIFDDQFSVERPDGSNFTLKIRSTKLEDSAMYFCASSQGLAPDTQYFGPGTRLTVL.

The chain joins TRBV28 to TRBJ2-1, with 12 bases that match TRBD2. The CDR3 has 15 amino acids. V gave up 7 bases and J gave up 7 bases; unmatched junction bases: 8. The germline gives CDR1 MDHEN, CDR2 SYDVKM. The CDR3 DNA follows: TGTGCCAGCACCCCCGGGACTAGCGGGTTTAATGAGCAGTTCTTC. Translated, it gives CASTPGTSGFNEQFF.

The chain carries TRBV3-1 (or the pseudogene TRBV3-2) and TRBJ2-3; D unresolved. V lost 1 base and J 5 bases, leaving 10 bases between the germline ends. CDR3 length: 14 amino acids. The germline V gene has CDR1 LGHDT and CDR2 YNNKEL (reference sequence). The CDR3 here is CASSQGLTGDTQYF. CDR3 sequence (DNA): TGTGCCAGCAGCCAAGGTTTAACTGGAGATACGCAGTATTTT.

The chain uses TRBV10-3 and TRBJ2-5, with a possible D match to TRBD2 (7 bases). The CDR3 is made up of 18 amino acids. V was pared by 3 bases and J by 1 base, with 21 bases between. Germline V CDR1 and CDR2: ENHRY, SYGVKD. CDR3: CAISDPPHGRGPQETQYF. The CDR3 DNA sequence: TGTGCCATCAGTGACCCGCCCCACGGGCGGGGGCCCCAAGAGACCCAGTACTTC.

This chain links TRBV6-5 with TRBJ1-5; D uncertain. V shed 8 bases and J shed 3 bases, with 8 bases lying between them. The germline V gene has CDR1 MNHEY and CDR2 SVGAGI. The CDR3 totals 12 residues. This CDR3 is CASFPLNQPQHF. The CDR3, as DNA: TGTGCCAGCTTTCCCCTCAATCAGCCCCAGCATTTT.

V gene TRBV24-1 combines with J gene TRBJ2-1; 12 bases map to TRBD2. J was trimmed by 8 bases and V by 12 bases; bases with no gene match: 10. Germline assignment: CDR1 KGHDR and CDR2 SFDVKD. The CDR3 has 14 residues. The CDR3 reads CAAMTSGSRDEQFF. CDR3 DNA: TGTGCCGCAATGACTAGCGGGAGTAGGGATGAGCAGTTCTTC.

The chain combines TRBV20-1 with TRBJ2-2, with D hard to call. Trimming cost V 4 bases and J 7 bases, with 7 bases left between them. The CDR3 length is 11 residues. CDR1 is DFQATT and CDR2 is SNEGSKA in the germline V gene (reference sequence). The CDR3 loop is CSATEHGELFF. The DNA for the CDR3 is TGCAGTGCTACGGAGCACGGGGAGCTGTTTTTT.

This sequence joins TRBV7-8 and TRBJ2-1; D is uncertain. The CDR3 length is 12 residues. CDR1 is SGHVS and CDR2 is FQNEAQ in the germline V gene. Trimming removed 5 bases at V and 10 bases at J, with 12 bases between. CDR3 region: CASSPRVEEQFF. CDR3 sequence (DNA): TGTGCCAGCAGCCCCCGGGTTGAAGAGCAGTTCTTC.

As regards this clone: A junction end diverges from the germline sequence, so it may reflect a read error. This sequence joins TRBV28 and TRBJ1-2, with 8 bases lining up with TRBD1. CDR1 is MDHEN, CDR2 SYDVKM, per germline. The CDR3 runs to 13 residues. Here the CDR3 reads CASNDGTGLSLGF. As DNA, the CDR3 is TGTGCCAGCAATGACGGGACAGGCCTTTCTCTTGGATTC.

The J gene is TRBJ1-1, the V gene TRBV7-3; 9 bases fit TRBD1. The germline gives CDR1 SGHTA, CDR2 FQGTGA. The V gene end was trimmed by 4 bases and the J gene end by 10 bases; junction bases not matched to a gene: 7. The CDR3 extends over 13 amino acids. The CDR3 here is CASSSTGGGVAFF. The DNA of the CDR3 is TGTGCCAGCAGCTCCACAGGGGGCGGCGTAGCTTTCTTT.

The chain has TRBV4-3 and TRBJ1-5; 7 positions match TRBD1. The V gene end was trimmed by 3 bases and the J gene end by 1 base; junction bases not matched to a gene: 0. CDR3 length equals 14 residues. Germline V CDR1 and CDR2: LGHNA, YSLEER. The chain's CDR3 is CASSQGQSNQPQHF. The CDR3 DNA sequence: TGCGCCAGCAGCCAGGGACAGAGCAATCAGCCCCAGCATTTT.

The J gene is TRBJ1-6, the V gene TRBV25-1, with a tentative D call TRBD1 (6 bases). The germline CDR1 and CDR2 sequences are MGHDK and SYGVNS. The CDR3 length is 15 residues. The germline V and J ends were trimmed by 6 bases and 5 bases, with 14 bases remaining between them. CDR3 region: CASRGRDTHNSPLHF. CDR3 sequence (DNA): TGTGCCAGCAGGGGCCGGGACACCCATAATTCACCCCTCCACTTT.